The 8 T cell receptor beta chains below come from one sample, sequenced in a study of blood T cell repertoires in COVID-19. Generated by immunoSEQ multiplex PCR, the TCRdb table keeps only in-frame clones and is missing some. The sample carries 200,000 to 250,000 clones, about four fifths recorded once. The sample taken for sequencing was peripheral blood. These receptors were taken from an elderly woman with COVID-19, enrolled during active disease.

CDR3 nucleotide sequence: TGTGCCAGCAGCTTAGCCCGGCAGGTTTGGACACCCCTCCACTTT. It specifies CASSLARQVWTPLHF. This sequence joins TRBV7-2 and TRBJ1-6; D remains ambiguous. V lost 0 bases to trimming and J lost 11 bases, with 14 bases between them. CDR1 and CDR2 from the germline V gene are SGHTA and FQGNSA. This CDR3 has 15 residues.

The gene calls are TRBV2 and TRBJ1-5; weak D call: TRBD1 (6 bases). Germline V gives CDR1 SNHLY, CDR2 FYNNEI. The CDR3 covers 17 residues. V was cut by 7 bases and J by 0 bases, with 19 bases left in between. The CDR3 coding sequence is TGTGCCAGCACGCGGGGGGCGTGGGATAGTAGCAATCAGCCCCAGCATTTT. This codes for CASTRGAWDSSNQPQHF.

The V call is TRBV21-1, the J call TRBJ1-1; the tabulated D call, TRBD1, remains unverified against the DNA. TRBV21-1 is a recognized pseudogene. The CDR3 has 17 residues. Written as DNA, the CDR3 is TGTGCCAGCAGCAGCCTTACAGGGTACCGATTGAACACTGAAGCTTTCTTT. This translates into CASSSLTGYRLNTEAFF.

The chain employs TRBV3-1 (or the pseudogene TRBV3-2) and TRBJ1-2; D perhaps matches TRBD1 (6 bases). V lost 0 bases and J 6 bases, leaving 14 bases between the germline ends. From germline, CDR1 is LGHDT and CDR2 YNNKEL (reference sequence). There are 15 residues in the CDR3. DNA for the CDR3: TGTGCCAGCAGCCAAGATTTATCCAGGGGCCATGGCTACACCTTC. Translating gives CASSQDLSRGHGYTF.

The chain recombines TRBV6-6 with TRBJ1-2; D is unclear. This CDR3 spans 13 amino acids. The ends were cut back, 6 bases at V and 0 bases at J, with 8 bases in the middle. Germline V gene data show CDR1 as MNHNY and CDR2 as SVGAGI (reference sequence). CDR3 amino acids: CASSPTTNYGYTF. CDR3 DNA sequence: TGTGCCAGCAGCCCGACAACTAACTATGGCTACACCTTC.

This rearrangement joins TRBV10-3 to TRBJ2-7; D remains ambiguous. V was pared by 6 bases and J by 0 bases, with 6 bases between. The germline V gene encodes CDR1 ENHRY and CDR2 SYGVKD. This CDR3 comprises 12 residues. This CDR3 reads CAISPGSYEQYF. CDR3 in DNA: TGTGCCATCAGCCCGGGCTCCTACGAGCAGTACTTC.

The V call is TRBV6-5, the J call TRBJ1-1; D gene ambiguous. This CDR3 has 12 amino acids. Germline values: CDR1 MNHEY, CDR2 SVGAGI. V was cut by 6 bases and J by 4 bases, with 9 bases left in between. The CDR3 reads CASREYSTEAFF. The CDR3 bases are TGTGCCAGCAGGGAGTATAGCACTGAAGCTTTCTTT.

The chain carries TRBV3-1 (or the pseudogene TRBV3-2) and TRBJ1-2; a weak D match, TRBD1 (5 bases). Deletions cut 4 bases from V and 5 bases from J, with 14 bases between. The germline CDR1 and CDR2 sequences are LGHDT and YNNKEL (reference sequence). This CDR3 has 14 residues. CDR3 protein: CASSRSGIGYGYTF. CDR3 coding DNA: TGTGCCAGCAGCCGCTCAGGGATCGGGTATGGCTACACCTTC.